This TCR beta chain originates from a study of T cells in Graves' hyperthyroidism and ophthalmopathy. RNA transcripts provided the source from which TCR beta CDR3 regions were amplified. When the TCR CDR3 underwent first-round RT-PCR, the HTBI primer set was used. TCRdb independently ran MiXCR on the multiplex PCR reads; one entry per CDR3 protein. Among about 180,000 distinct CDR3 sequences, approximately 15% were seen once, and the ten largest hold roughly 28%. CDR1 is MGHDK, CDR2 SYGVNS, per germline. The CDR3 totals 15 residues. V was trimmed by 3 bases and J by 5 bases, leaving 17 bases between them. Out of roughly 10 ml of fresh peripheral blood came the PBMCs. This clonotype was seen ten or more times. The antigen remains unidentified. Study-level results: Ophthalmopathy and stable hyperthyroidism were told apart by a 13 V-J model. Most thyroid clonotypes expanded above 0.001 were also detected in blood.

The chain joins TRBV25-1 to TRBJ2-7; D unclear. The TCR sequence derives from a woman aged 45-59 years with Graves' hyperthyroidism. Sequencing was carried out using blood. CDR3: CASSEGRHVVHEQYF. The CDR3 bases are TGTGCCAGCAGTGAGGGTCGGCACGTTGTCCACGAGCAGTACTTC.